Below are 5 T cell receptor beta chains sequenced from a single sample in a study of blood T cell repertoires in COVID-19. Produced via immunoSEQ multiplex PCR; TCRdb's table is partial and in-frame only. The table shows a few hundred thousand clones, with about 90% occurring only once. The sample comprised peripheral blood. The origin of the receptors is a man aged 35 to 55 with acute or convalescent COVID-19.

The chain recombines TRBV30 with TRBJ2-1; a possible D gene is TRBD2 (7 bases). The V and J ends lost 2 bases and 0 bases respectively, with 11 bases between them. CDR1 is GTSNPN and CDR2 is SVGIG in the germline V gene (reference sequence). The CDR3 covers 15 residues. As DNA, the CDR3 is TGTGCCTGGAGTCCCGGGGGGCTCTCCTACAATGAGCAGTTCTTC. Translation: CAWSPGGLSYNEQFF. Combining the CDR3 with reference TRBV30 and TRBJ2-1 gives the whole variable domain SQTIHQWPATLVQPVGSPLSLECTVEGTSNPNLYWYRQAAGRGLQLLFYSVGIGQISSEVPQNLSASRPQDRQFILSSKKLLLSDSGFYLCAWSPGGLSYNEQFFGPGTRLTVL.

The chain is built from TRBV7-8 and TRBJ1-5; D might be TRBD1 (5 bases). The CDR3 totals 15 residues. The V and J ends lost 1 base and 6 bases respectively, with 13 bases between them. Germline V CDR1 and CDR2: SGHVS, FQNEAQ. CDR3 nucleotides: TGTGCCAGCAGCTTAGGAGGACATTTCGGTCAGCCCCAGCATTTT. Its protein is CASSLGGHFGQPQHF.

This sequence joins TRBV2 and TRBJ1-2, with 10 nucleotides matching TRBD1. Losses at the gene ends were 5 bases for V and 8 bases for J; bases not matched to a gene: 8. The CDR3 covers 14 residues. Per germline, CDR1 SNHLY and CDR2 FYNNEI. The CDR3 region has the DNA TGTGCCAGCAGTAACCGGGACAGGGGTGGGGGCTACACCTTC. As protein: CASSNRDRGGGYTF.

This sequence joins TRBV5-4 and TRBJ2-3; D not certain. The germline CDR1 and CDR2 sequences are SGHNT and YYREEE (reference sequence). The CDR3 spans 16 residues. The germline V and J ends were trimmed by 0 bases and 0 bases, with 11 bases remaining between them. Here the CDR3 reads CASSLVVSPSTDTQYF. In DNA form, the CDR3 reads TGTGCCAGCAGCTTGGTTGTCAGTCCTAGCACAGATACGCAGTATTTT.

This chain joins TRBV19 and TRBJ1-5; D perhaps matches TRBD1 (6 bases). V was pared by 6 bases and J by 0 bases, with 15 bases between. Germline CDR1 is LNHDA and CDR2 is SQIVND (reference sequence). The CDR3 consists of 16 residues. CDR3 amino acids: CASSGTSAYSNQPQHF. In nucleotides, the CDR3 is TGTGCCAGTAGCGGGACATCGGCCTATAGCAATCAGCCCCAGCATTTT. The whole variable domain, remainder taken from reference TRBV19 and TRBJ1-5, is DGGITQSPKYLFRKEGQNVTLSCEQNLNHDAMYWYRQDPGQGLRLIYYSQIVNDFQKGDIAEGYSVSREKKESFPLTVTSAQKNPTAFYLCASSGTSAYSNQPQHFGDGTRLSIL.